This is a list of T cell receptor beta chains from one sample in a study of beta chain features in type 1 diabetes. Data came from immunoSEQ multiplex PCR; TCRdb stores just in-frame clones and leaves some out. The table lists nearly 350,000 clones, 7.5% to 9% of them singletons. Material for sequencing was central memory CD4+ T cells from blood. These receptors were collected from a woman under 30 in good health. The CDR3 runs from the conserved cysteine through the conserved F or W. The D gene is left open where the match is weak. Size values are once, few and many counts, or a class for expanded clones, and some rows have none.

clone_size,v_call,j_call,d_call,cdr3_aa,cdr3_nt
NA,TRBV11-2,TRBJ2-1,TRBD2,CASRYLADNEQFF,TGTGCCAGCAGATATCTAGCGGACAATGAGCAGTTCTTC
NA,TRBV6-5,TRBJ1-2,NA,CASKPLLGLGYTF,TGTGCCAGCAAACCGCTCCTAGGGCTTGGCTACACCTTC
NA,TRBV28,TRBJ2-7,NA,CASTAPGTLIYEQYF,TGTGCCAGCACCGCTCCGGGCACACTGATCTACGAGCAGTACTTC
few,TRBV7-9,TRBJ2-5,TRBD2,CASSSRLAGVGETQYF,TGTGCCAGCAGCTCTCGACTAGCGGGAGTAGGAGAGACCCAGTACTTC
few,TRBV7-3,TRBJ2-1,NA,CASSLASYNEQFF,TGTGCCAGCAGCTTAGCCTCCTACAATGAGCAGTTCTTC
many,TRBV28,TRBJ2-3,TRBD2,CASRETSGSRADTQYF,TGTGCCAGCAGAGAGACTAGCGGGAGTAGGGCAGATACGCAGTATTTT
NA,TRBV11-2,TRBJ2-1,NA,CASSYPSRNEQFF,TGTGCCAGCAGCTACCCTAGCCGGAATGAGCAGTTCTTC
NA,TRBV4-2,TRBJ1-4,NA,CASSEGAREKLFF,TGTGCCAGCAGCGAAGGGGCACGTGAAAAACTGTTTTTT
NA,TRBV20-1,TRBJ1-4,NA,CSVDGGEKLFF,TGCAGTGTCGATGGCGGTGAAAAACTGTTTTTT
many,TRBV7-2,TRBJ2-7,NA,CASSLGLQLAYEQYF,TGTGCCAGCAGCCTAGGTTTACAGTTGGCCTACGAGCAGTACTTC
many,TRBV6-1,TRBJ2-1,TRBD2,CASKTGLAGVIEQFF,TGTGCCAGCAAGACTGGACTAGCGGGAGTCATTGAGCAGTTCTTC
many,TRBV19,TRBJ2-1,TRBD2,CASSTSGRPQPEQFF,TGTGCCAGTAGTACTAGCGGGAGGCCCCAACCTGAGCAGTTCTTC
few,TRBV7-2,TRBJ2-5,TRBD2,CASSLGGGRTEETQYF,TGTGCCAGCAGCTTAGGGGGAGGGAGAACGGAGGAGACCCAGTACTTC
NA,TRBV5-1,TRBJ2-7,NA,CASSLTSSPEQYF,TGCGCCAGCAGCTTGACTAGCTCCCCCGAGCAGTACTTC